This T cell receptor beta chain was recovered during a study of T-cell memory formation after mild COVID-19. Findings and caveats of the study: That cross-reactive memory joined was suggested by some responding clones appearing in pre-infection memory.

Trimming removed 6 bases from V and 6 bases from J, with 9 bases in between. The length of the CDR3 is 12 residues. Germline assignment: CDR1 SNHLY and CDR2 FYNNEI. TCRdb reprocessed the 5' RACE reads via MiXCR and lists one record per CDR3 protein. The sample lists about 290,000 distinct CDR3 sequences; 15% to 20% were seen once. Worth noting for this clonotype: As yet, its antigen is unknown.

The receptor comes from a young man who had mild COVID-19 (a few samples of this study predate the infection). Cell type and time point are not known. Sequencing was performed on PBMCs or a T cell subset sorted from them (not recorded which). The gene calls are TRBV2 and TRBJ2-4, with a possible D match to TRBD1 (6 bases). CDR3 nucleotide sequence: TGTGCCAGCAGGGACAGTTTAAACATTCAGTACTTC. Its protein product is CASRDSLNIQYF.